The present entry profiles one T cell receptor beta chain with its context. Its antigen is undetermined. This sample was taken from a study of T cell repertoires in cytomegalovirus infection. A single record per CDR3 protein comes from TCRdb applying MiXCR to the reads. This table holds approximately 500,000 distinct CDR3 sequences, about 15% found once. Study-wide results and limits: The study identified carriers of CMV plus the relevant HLA from cumulative public TCR beta family frequency. Clonotypes of TCR beta that were HLA-C-restricted and CMV-specific dominated the ex vivo response.

The material sequenced was CD8+ T cells from PBMCs. The receptor was derived from a human donor in good health (CMV status not recorded). Some clones in this sample may be carry-over from other donors' samples.

CDR3 sequence reads: CASSLDGGRQNSPLHF. CDR3 coding DNA: TGTGCCAGCAGCTTAGATGGGGGAAGGCAGAATTCACCCCTCCACTTT. The chain joins TRBV7-9 to TRBJ1-6; D possibly corresponds to TRBD1 (5 bases). The CDR3 has 16 residues. Trimming removed 1 base at V and 7 bases at J, with 14 bases between. Germline CDR1 and CDR2: SEHNR and FQNEAQ (reference sequence). The whole variable domain, filled in from reference TRBV7-9 and TRBJ1-6, reads DTGVSQNPRHKITKRGQNVTFRCDPISEHNRLYWYRQTLGQGPEFLTYFQNEAQLEKSRLLSDRFSAERPKGSFSTLEIQRTEQGDSAMYLCASSLDGGRQNSPLHFGNGTRLTVT.